A selection of T cell receptor beta chains follows, all from one sample in a study of blood T cell repertoires in COVID-19. Data came from immunoSEQ multiplex PCR; TCRdb stores just in-frame clones and leaves some out. The sample includes 310,000 or so clones, 88% of them seen just once. Sequences were obtained from peripheral blood. These receptor sequences come from a woman in her thirties with COVID-19, enrolled during active disease. Each CDR3 is given with its conserved first and last residue. A D gene is named only where the DNA matches it firmly. Size is omitted from some rows. Given values are once, few, many or a class for expanded clones.

v_call,j_call,clone_size,d_call,cdr3_aa,cdr3_nt
TRBV5-1,TRBJ1-2,-,TRBD1,CASSVAGTGVYGYTF,TGCGCCAGCAGCGTCGCCGGGACAGGGGTCTATGGCTACACCTTC
TRBV19,TRBJ1-2,once,TRBD1,CASRSTGGTYGYTF,TGTGCCAGTAGATCGACAGGGGGCACCTATGGCTACACCTTC
TRBV10-3,TRBJ1-1,-,-,CAITRGGETEAFF,TGTGCCATCACCCGGGGGGGGGAAACTGAAGCTTTCTTT
TRBV2,TRBJ2-7,once,TRBD2,CASSEATSGRSEQYF,TGTGCCAGCAGTGAAGCGACTAGCGGGAGGAGCGAGCAGTACTTC
TRBV7-8,TRBJ2-5,-,-,CASSPIEAETQYF,TGTGCCAGCAGCCCGATCGAGGCCGAGACCCAGTACTTC
TRBV30,TRBJ1-3,-,TRBD1,CAWTGTGFSGGNTIYF,TGTGCCTGGACCGGGACAGGGTTTAGTGGCGGAAACACCATATATTTT
TRBV5-1,TRBJ2-7,-,TRBD1,CASSLAGQGSEQYF,TGCGCCAGCAGCTTGGCGGGACAGGGAAGCGAGCAGTACTTC
TRBV27,TRBJ2-7,few,-,CASSLYGSYEQYF,TGTGCCAGCAGTTTGTACGGTTCCTACGAGCAGTACTTC
TRBV9,TRBJ2-1,-,-,CASSRGPTTSLEQFF,TGTGCCAGCAGCCGTGGGCCGACGACATCGTTAGAGCAGTTCTTC
TRBV12-3/TRBV12-4,TRBJ1-5,-,-,CASSMGGDQPQHF,TGTGCCAGCAGTATGGGAGGCGATCAGCCCCAGCATTTT
TRBV11-2,TRBJ2-1,-,TRBD2,CASSLGLTSGPDSYNEQFF,TGTGCCAGCAGCTTAGGTTTAACTAGCGGGCCAGACTCCTACAATGAGCAGTTCTTC
TRBV4-1,TRBJ2-2,-,TRBD1,CASSQGDRNTGELFF,TGCGCCAGCAGCCAAGGGGACAGGAACACCGGGGAGCTGTTTTTT
TRBV3-1/TRBV3-2,TRBJ2-2,once,TRBD2,CASSLARTRWIFGELFF,TGTGCCAGCAGCCTGGCGCGGACTAGATGGATCTTTGGGGAGCTGTTTTTT
TRBV7-9,TRBJ2-1,-,-,CASSFTDSPPMDEQFF,TGTGCCAGCAGCTTTACGGACAGTCCCCCCATGGATGAGCAGTTCTTC
TRBV19,TRBJ2-2,once,-,CASSIYHRSPGELFF,TGTGCCAGTAGTATCTATCACCGCTCTCCCGGGGAGCTGTTTTTT
TRBV5-6,TRBJ2-7,-,-,CASSLVRERKNEQYF,TGTGCCAGCAGCTTGGTGAGGGAGAGGAAAAACGAGCAGTACTTC
TRBV10-3,TRBJ2-3,-,TRBD2,CATRQEKAGGTDTQYF,TGTGCCACCCGACAGGAGAAAGCGGGAGGCACAGATACGCAGTATTTT
TRBV4-2,TRBJ2-3,-,TRBD2,CASSQLGGRSTDTQYF,TGTGCCAGCAGCCAACTTGGCGGGAGGAGCACAGATACGCAGTATTTT
TRBV28,TRBJ1-1,-,-,CASRDWRGDTEAFF,TGTGCCAGCAGGGATTGGCGAGGTGACACTGAAGCTTTCTTT
TRBV7-2,TRBJ1-4,-,-,CASSPSDSSEKLFF,TGTGCCAGCAGCCCCTCGGACAGTAGCGAAAAACTGTTTTTT
TRBV19,TRBJ1-5,few,-,CASRLSQSNQPQHF,TGTGCCAGTCGCCTGTCACAGAGCAATCAGCCCCAGCATTTT
TRBV30,TRBJ2-7,-,-,CAWTGIASRYEQYF,TGTGCCTGGACAGGCATCGCTAGCCGCTACGAGCAGTACTTC
TRBV13,TRBJ2-1,-,-,CASSSLRGKLRAEQFF,TGTGCCAGCAGCTCCCTACGGGGGAAACTTCGGGCTGAGCAGTTCTTC
TRBV30,TRBJ2-7,-,-,CAWSVRQGWSEQYF,TGTGCCTGGAGTGTGCGCCAGGGTTGGTCCGAGCAGTACTTC
TRBV28,TRBJ1-1,-,-,CASSLSTVSTLGAFF,TGTGCCAGCAGTTTATCCACAGTTTCCACCTTGGGAGCTTTCTTT
TRBV7-2,TRBJ1-3,-,-,CASSLGLHSGNTIYF,TGTGCCAGCAGCCTGGGACTGCACTCTGGAAACACCATATATTTT
TRBV5-1,TRBJ1-1,few,TRBD1,CASSLGQGADYGTEAFF,TGCGCCAGCAGCTTGGGGCAGGGGGCTGATTACGGCACTGAAGCTTTCTTT
TRBV28,TRBJ1-5,-,-,CASSPGTGNQPQHF,TGTGCCAGCAGTCCAGGGACTGGCAATCAGCCCCAGCATTTT
TRBV5-6,TRBJ1-4,once,-,CASSNPGGGELFF,TGTGCCAGCAGCAATCCCGGGGGGGGTGAACTGTTTTTT
TRBV18,TRBJ1-1,-,-,CASSRLRNTEAFF,TGTGCCAGCTCACGGTTGAGGAACACTGAAGCTTTCTTT
TRBV19,TRBJ1-5,-,-,CASSRGGVGQPQHF,TGTGCCAGTAGTAGGGGGGGCGTAGGGCAGCCCCAGCATTTT
TRBV4-1,TRBJ2-7,-,TRBD1,CASSHDSTVGTGDEQYF,TGCGCCAGCAGCCACGATTCCACCGTAGGGACAGGGGACGAGCAGTACTTC
TRBV5-1,TRBJ2-7,-,-,CASSLGARAYEQYF,TGCGCCAGCAGCTTGGGAGCGAGAGCCTACGAGCAGTACTTC
TRBV28,TRBJ2-7,-,-,CASSLFEGSYEQYF,TGTGCCAGCAGTTTATTCGAGGGCTCCTACGAGCAGTACTTC
TRBV7-9,TRBJ2-5,-,-,CASSLAREETQYF,TGTGCCAGCAGCTTAGCCAGGGAAGAGACCCAGTACTTC
TRBV18,TRBJ1-1,-,-,CASSPGRLEAFF,TGTGCCAGCTCACCGGGGAGACTGGAAGCTTTCTTT
TRBV7-9,TRBJ2-7,once,TRBD1,CASSLVQGVEVEQYF,TGTGCCAGCAGCTTAGTTCAGGGGGTAGAGGTCGAGCAGTACTTC
TRBV19,TRBJ1-3,-,-,CASMWGPGNTIYF,TGTGCCAGTATGTGGGGCCCTGGAAACACCATATATTTT
TRBV24-1,TRBJ2-6,few,TRBD1,CATSDTFAGGSGANVLTF,TGTGCCACCAGTGACACCTTTGCAGGGGGCTCTGGGGCCAACGTCCTGACTTTC